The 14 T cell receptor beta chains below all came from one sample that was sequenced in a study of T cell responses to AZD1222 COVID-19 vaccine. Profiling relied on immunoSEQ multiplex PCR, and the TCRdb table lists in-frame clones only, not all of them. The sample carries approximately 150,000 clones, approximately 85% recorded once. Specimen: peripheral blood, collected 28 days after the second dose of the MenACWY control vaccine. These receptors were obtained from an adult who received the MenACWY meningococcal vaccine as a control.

The CDR3 coding sequence is TGTGCCAGCAGACCCGGACAGTACTACGAGCAGTACTTC. Residues: CASRPGQYYEQYF. V gene TRBV2 combines with J gene TRBJ2-7, with D possibly TRBD1 on 6 matching bases. With 6 bases removed from V and 3 bases from J, the gap between germline ends came to 12 bases. CDR1 SNHLY and CDR2 FYNNEI come from the germline V gene. This CDR3 is 13 amino acids long.

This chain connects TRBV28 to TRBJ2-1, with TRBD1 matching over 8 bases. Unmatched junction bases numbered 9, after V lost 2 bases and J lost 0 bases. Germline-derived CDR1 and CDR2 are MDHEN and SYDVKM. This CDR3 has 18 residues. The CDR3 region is CASSLPGQDSSSYNEQFF. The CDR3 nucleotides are TGTGCCAGCAGTTTACCGGGACAGGACTCCAGCTCCTACAATGAGCAGTTCTTC.

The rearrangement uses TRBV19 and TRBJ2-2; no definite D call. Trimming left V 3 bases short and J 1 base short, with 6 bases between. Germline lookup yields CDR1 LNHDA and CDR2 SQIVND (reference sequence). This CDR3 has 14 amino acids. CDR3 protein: CASSMARNTGELFF. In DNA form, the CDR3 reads TGTGCCAGTAGTATGGCACGGAACACCGGGGAGCTGTTTTTT.

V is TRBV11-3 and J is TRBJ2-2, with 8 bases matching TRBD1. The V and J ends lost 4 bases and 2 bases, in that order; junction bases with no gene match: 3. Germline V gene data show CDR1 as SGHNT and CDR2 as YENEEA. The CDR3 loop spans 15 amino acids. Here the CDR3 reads CASSSQGGNTGELFF. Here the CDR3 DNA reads TGTGCCAGCAGCTCACAGGGGGGCAACACCGGGGAGCTGTTTTTT.

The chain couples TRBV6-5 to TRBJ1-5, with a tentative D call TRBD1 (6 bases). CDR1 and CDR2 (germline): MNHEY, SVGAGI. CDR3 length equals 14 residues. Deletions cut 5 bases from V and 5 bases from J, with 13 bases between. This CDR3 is CASSPDSWYQPQHF. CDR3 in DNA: TGTGCCAGCAGTCCGGACAGTTGGTATCAGCCCCAGCATTTT.

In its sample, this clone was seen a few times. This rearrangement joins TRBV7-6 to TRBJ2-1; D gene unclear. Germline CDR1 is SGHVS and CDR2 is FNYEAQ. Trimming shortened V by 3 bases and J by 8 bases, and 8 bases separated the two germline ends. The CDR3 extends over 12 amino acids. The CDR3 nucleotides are TGTGCCAGCAGCTTGAACCGGGATGAGCAGTTCTTC. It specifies CASSLNRDEQFF.

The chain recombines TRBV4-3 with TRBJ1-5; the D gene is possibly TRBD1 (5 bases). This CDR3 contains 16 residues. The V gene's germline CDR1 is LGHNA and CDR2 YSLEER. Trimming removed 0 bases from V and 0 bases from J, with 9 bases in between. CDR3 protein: CASSQDLTDSNQPQHF. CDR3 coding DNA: TGCGCCAGCAGCCAAGATCTGACAGATAGCAATCAGCCCCAGCATTTT.

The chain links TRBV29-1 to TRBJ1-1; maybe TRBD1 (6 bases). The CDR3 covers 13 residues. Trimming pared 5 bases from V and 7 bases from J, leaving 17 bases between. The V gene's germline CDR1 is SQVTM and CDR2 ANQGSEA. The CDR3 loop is CSVSQGGSIEAFF. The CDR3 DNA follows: TGCAGCGTTTCCCAAGGGGGGTCGATTGAAGCTTTCTTT.

DNA for the CDR3: TGTGCCAGCAGTTTGGGGACATCCCCCAGCTATGGCTACACCTTC. As protein: CASSLGTSPSYGYTF. The gene calls are TRBV27 and TRBJ1-2; tentatively, D is TRBD1 (6 bases). V was pared by 3 bases and J by 4 bases, with 15 bases between. This CDR3 is 15 amino acids long. CDR1 MNHEY and CDR2 SMNVEV come from the germline V gene (reference sequence).

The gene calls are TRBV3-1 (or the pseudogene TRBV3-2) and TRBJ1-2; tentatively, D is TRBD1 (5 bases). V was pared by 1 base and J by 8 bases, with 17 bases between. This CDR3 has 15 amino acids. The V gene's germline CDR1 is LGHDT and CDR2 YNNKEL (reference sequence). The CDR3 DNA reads TGTGCCAGCAGCCAAGTTGAGGGGCTGGAAGGGGGCTACACCTTC. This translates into CASSQVEGLEGGYTF.

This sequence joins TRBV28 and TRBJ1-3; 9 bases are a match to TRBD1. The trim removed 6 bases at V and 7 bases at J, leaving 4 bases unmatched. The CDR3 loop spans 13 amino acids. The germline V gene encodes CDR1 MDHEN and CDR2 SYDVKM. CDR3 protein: CASSSDRGNTIYF. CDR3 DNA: TGTGCCAGCAGCTCCGACAGGGGGAACACCATATATTTT.

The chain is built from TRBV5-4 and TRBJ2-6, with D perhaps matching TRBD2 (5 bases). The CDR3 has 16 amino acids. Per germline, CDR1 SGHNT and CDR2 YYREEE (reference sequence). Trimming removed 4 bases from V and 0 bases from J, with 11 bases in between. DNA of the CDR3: TGTGCCAGCAGCATCCTCCGGGACTCTGGGGCCAACGTCCTGACTTTC. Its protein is CASSILRDSGANVLTF.

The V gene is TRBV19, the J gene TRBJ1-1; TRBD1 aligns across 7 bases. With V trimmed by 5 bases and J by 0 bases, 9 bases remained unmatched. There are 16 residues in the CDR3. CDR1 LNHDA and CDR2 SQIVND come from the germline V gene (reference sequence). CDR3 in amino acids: CASSPRTGSMNTEAFF. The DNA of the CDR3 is TGTGCCAGTAGTCCCCGGACAGGAAGTATGAACACTGAAGCTTTCTTT.

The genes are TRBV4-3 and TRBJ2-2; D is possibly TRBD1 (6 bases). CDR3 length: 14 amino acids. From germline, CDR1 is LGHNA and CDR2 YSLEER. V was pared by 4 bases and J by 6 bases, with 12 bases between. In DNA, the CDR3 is TGCGCCAGCAGCCGGGGGCCGTCCCCCGGGGAGCTGTTTTTT. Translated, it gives CASSRGPSPGELFF.